These 7 T cell receptor beta chains share one sample of origin, sequenced in a study of post-analysis software for immune sequencing data. Their antigens remain unidentified. TCR beta cDNA libraries had unique molecular identifiers. In TCRdb, the PCR reads were re-called with MiXCR into one record per CDR3 protein. The sample holds about 460,000 distinct CDR3 sequences; under 55% are singletons and the top ten take 9% to 13%. Overall study results and limits: TRBV5-6, TRBV5-1 and TRBV20-1 were among four or five TRBV segments more frequent in patients than controls.

Sample: blood. The receptors here all came from a girl aged 10 to 17 with multiple sclerosis.

This clonotype was recorded a few times. The V call is TRBV4-1, the J call TRBJ2-4; 7 positions match TRBD1. V lost 3 bases, J lost 0 bases, and 5 bases stayed unmatched. This CDR3 has 16 amino acids. Germline V lookup: CDR1 MGHRA, CDR2 YSYEKL. The CDR3 DNA follows: TGCGCCAGCAGCCAGCCCCCAGGGGGAGCCAAAAACATTCAGTACTTC. It is translated as CASSQPPGGAKNIQYF.

This chain joins TRBV29-1 and TRBJ1-2, with D uncertain. V lost 1 base and J lost 6, with 21 bases in between. The CDR3 has 16 residues. The V gene's germline CDR1 is SQVTM and CDR2 ANQGSEA. Here the CDR3 reads CSVEGERQRHSHGYTF. The CDR3 nucleotides read TGCAGCGTTGAAGGGGAGCGCCAACGCCATTCGCATGGCTACACCTTC.

The chain employs TRBV5-1 and TRBJ2-7; no clear D. Trimming stripped 6 bases from V and 0 bases from J, with 13 bases between. Germline assignment: CDR1 SGHRS and CDR2 YFSETQ. The CDR3 runs to 14 residues. This chain's CDR3 is CASKEGGSSYEQYF. For the CDR3, the DNA is TGCGCCAGCAAGGAAGGCGGTAGCTCCTACGAGCAGTACTTC.

CDR3 loop: CSATRQVDHPGAFF. CDR3 nucleotide sequence: TGCAGTGCCACCCGACAAGTCGACCACCCCGGCGCTTTCTTT. V and J are TRBV20-1 and TRBJ1-1; D is ambiguous. The CDR3 has 14 amino acids. The V end was cut by 6 bases, the J end by 11 bases, with 25 bases between. The germline V gene encodes CDR1 DFQATT and CDR2 SNEGSKA (reference sequence).

The table lists this clonotype with a few counts. Relative to the germline gene, one junction end is altered; a read error may explain this. The chain links TRBV29-1 to TRBJ2-3; a possible D gene is TRBD2 (5 bases). The CDR3 runs to 14 residues. Germline V CDR1 and CDR2: SQVTM, ANQGSEA. This CDR3 reads CSVERGAGTHTQYF. In DNA, the CDR3 is TGCAGCGTTGAAAGAGGCGCGGGCACACATACGCAGTATTTT.

The V gene is TRBV20-1, the J gene TRBJ2-7, with D tentatively TRBD1 or TRBD2 (5 bases each). The germline CDR1 and CDR2 sequences are DFQATT and SNEGSKA (reference sequence). There are 13 residues in the CDR3. With 3 bases removed from V and 2 bases from J, the gap between germline ends came to 11 bases. Here the CDR3 reads CSASSRETYEQYF. The CDR3 bases are TGCAGTGCTAGTTCCAGGGAGACCTACGAGCAGTACTTC.

This clonotype showed up just a few times. This sequence joins TRBV27 and TRBJ2-5; D gene unclear. The DNA end lines up better with TRBJ2-7; the J call may be wrong. The CDR3 length is 14 residues. Germline V gene lookup returns CDR1 MNHEY and CDR2 SMNVEV (reference sequence). In DNA form, the CDR3 reads TGTGCCAGCAGTTTATCTGCCCCCTCGGACGAGCAGTACTTC. This gives the protein CASSLSAPSDEQYF.